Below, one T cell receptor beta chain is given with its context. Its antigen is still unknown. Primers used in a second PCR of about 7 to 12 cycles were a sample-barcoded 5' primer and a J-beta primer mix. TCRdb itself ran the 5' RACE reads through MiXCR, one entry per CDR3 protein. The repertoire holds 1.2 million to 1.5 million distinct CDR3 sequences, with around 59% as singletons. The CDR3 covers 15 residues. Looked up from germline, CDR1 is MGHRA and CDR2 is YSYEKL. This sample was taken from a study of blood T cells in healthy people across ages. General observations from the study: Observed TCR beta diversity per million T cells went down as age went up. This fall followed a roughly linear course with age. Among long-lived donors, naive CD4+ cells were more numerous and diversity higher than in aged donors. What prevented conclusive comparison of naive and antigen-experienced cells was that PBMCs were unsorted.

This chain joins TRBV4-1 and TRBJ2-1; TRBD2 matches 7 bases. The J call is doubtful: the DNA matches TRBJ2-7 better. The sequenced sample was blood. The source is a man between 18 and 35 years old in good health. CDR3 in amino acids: CASRSVAGSYNEQYF. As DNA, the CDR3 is TGCGCCAGCAGAAGTGTAGCGGGCTCCTACAATGAGCAGTACTTC.